Presented here are 18 T cell receptor beta chains from one specimen sequenced in a study of CD8 T cells in Susac syndrome. RNA, at roughly 0.45 to 1 ug, was reverse transcribed with random hexamers. MiXCR was run by TCRdb on the immunoSEQ multiplex PCR reads, yielding one entry per CDR3 protein. Seen here are 100,000 to 150,000 distinct CDR3 sequences, 90% to 95% observed once, and the top ten hold about 0.2%. The sequenced sample was CD8+ T cells from PBMCs. These receptors were collected from a human donor with Susac syndrome.

This clonotype has only one observation. V and J are TRBV29-1 and TRBJ2-2; 8 nucleotides agree with TRBD2. J gave up 2 bases and V 3 bases, and 2 bases lay outside the gene matches. CDR1 and CDR2 from the germline V gene are SQVTM and ANQGSEA. The CDR3 has 14 amino acids. CDR3 nucleotide sequence: TGCAGCGTTGACCTAGCGGGTAACACCGGGGAGCTGTTTTTT. Translating gives CSVDLAGNTGELFF.

V gene TRBV12-3 or TRBV12-4 combines with J gene TRBJ1-4, with D perhaps matching TRBD1 (6 bases). V gave up 3 bases and J gave up 3 bases, with 14 bases separating them. The CDR3 has 16 amino acids. Here the CDR3 reads CASSLRGATPNEKLFF. The CDR3 DNA reads TGTGCCAGCAGTTTGCGGGGGGCGACCCCTAATGAAAAACTGTTTTTT.

The sample holds one count of this clonotype. V and J are TRBV27 and TRBJ2-5; D is perhaps TRBD1 (6 bases). The V end was cut by 4 bases, the J end by 5 bases, with 11 bases between. Germline V gene data show CDR1 as MNHEY and CDR2 as SMNVEV (reference sequence). CDR3 length: 13 residues. CDR3 sequence: CASSSQGWETQYF. The CDR3 DNA reads as TGTGCCAGCAGTTCCCAGGGGTGGGAGACCCAGTACTTC.

V gene TRBV6-5 combines with J gene TRBJ1-1, with no clear D. CDR1 and CDR2 from the germline V gene are MNHEY and SVGAGI. V lost 8 bases and J lost 2, with 12 bases in between. CDR3 length equals 13 residues. The CDR3 loop reads CASSAVQNTEAFF. Written as DNA, the CDR3 is TGTGCCAGCTCCGCAGTCCAAAACACTGAAGCTTTCTTT.

The genes are TRBV5-1 and TRBJ2-7; 8 positions match TRBD1. Trimming took 7 bases from V and 4 from J; bases not matched to a gene: 7. The germline CDR1 and CDR2 sequences are SGHRS and YFSETQ. The CDR3 runs 13 residues. CDR3 loop: CASRDRMDYEQYF. The DNA of the CDR3 is TGCGCCAGCCGGGACAGGATGGATTACGAGCAGTACTTC.

The chain joins TRBV4-3 to TRBJ2-3; 14 bases align to TRBD2. V was pared by 5 bases and J by 4 bases, with 2 bases of the junction left unmatched. This CDR3 contains 15 residues. Per germline, CDR1 LGHNA and CDR2 YSLEER. The DNA of the CDR3 is TGCGCCAGCAGCTCGACTAGCGGGAGGGCAGATACGCAGTATTTT. Its translation: CASSSTSGRADTQYF.

This clonotype appeared a few times. The chain joins TRBV28 to TRBJ2-1, with TRBD2 matching 12 bases. Unmatched junction bases numbered 2, after V lost 2 bases and J lost 9 bases. Per the germline V gene, CDR1 is MDHEN and CDR2 is SYDVKM. The CDR3 is 14 residues long. CDR3 residues: CASSLGLAGIEQFF. The CDR3 nucleotides are TGTGCCAGCAGTTTAGGACTAGCGGGGATTGAGCAGTTCTTC.

The chain employs TRBV7-9 and TRBJ2-7; the D gene is possibly TRBD2 (5 bases). The CDR3 covers 13 residues. Germline CDR1 is SEHNR and CDR2 is FQNEAQ (reference sequence). With 5 bases removed from V and 2 bases from J, the gap between germline ends came to 10 bases. For the CDR3, the DNA is TGTGCCAGCAGCACAGAGGGAGCCTACGAGCAGTACTTC. The encoded protein is CASSTEGAYEQYF. The full variable domain, rest sourced from reference TRBV7-9 and TRBJ2-7, is DTGVSQNPRHKITKRGQNVTFRCDPISEHNRLYWYRQTLGQGPEFLTYFQNEAQLEKSRLLSDRFSAERPKGSFSTLEIQRTEQGDSAMYLCASSTEGAYEQYFGPGTRLTVT.

V gene TRBV10-3 combines with J gene TRBJ2-1; D not resolved. CDR3 length equals 16 residues. Between the trimmed V and J ends, which lost 3 bases and 0 bases, there was a span of 12 bases. CDR1 and CDR2 (germline): ENHRY, SYGVKD. The CDR3 nucleotides read TGTGCCATCAGTGAATCCCAGGAGAGCTCCTACAATGAGCAGTTCTTC. Translated, it gives CAISESQESSYNEQFF.

The chain employs TRBV15 and TRBJ1-4; D is undetermined. This CDR3 is 15 amino acids long. Germline-derived CDR1 and CDR2 are LNHNV and YYDKDF (reference sequence). V was clipped by 5 bases and J by 0 bases, with 10 bases between them. CDR3 sequence: CATSGTSATNEKLFF. In DNA form, the CDR3 reads TGTGCCACCAGCGGAACAAGTGCAACTAATGAAAAACTGTTTTTT.

This clonotype has just one count. The rearrangement joins TRBV5-5 to TRBJ2-1; D may be TRBD2 (5 bases). This CDR3 comprises 13 residues. Germline CDR1 is SGHKS and CDR2 is YYEKEE (reference sequence). Trimming removed 4 bases from V and 7 bases from J, with 12 bases in between. In nucleotides, the CDR3 is TGTGCCAGCAGCCTCTGGACGGGGAATGAGCAGTTCTTC. This gives the protein CASSLWTGNEQFF.

The chain uses TRBV6-5 and TRBJ2-3; D not resolved. V lost 6 bases and J lost 2, with 15 bases in between. Germline CDR1 MNHEY, CDR2 SVGAGI. The CDR3 is 15 residues long. The CDR3 reads CASRSPYADTDTQYF. The CDR3 nucleotides read TGTGCCAGCAGATCGCCCTACGCAGACACAGATACGCAGTATTTT.

The chain has TRBV7-9 and TRBJ2-7; the D call may be TRBD1 or TRBD2 (5 bases each). Germline V gives CDR1 SEHNR, CDR2 FQNEAQ (reference sequence). V lost 5 bases and J 6 bases, leaving 20 bases between the germline ends. The CDR3 totals 15 residues. DNA of the CDR3: TGTGCCAGCAGCCAGGCCGGGACCCTTTTCGGCGAGCAGTACTTC. Translated, it gives CASSQAGTLFGEQYF.

This sequence joins TRBV16 and TRBJ1-2, with 8 nucleotides matching TRBD1. Germline CDR1 KGHSY, CDR2 FQNENV. V was clipped by 3 bases and J by 0 bases; unmatched bases: 3. CDR3 length equals 15 residues. The chain's CDR3 is CASSHGTGTNYGYTF. The CDR3 DNA reads as TGTGCCAGCAGCCACGGGACAGGTACTAACTATGGCTACACCTTC. The full variable domain, in which reference TRBV16 and TRBJ1-2 provide the parts outside the CDR3, is GEEVAQTPKHLVRGEGQKAKLYCAPIKGHSYVFWYQQVLKNEFKFLISFQNENVFDETGMPKERFSAKCLPNSPCSLEIQATKLEDSAVYFCASSHGTGTNYGYTFGSGTRLTVV.

The chain combines TRBV19 with TRBJ1-5, with D hard to call. This CDR3 has 15 residues. V gave up 6 bases and J gave up 0 bases, with 12 bases separating them. CDR1 and CDR2 (germline): LNHDA, SQIVND (reference sequence). The CDR3 DNA sequence: TGTGCCAGTAGCCTTACATGGGCTAGCAATCAGCCCCAGCATTTT. Protein: CASSLTWASNQPQHF.

J is TRBJ2-1 and V is TRBV6-4; no clear D gene. V was shortened by 4 bases and J by 0 bases, with 7 bases between the two germline ends. Germline lookup yields CDR1 MRHNA and CDR2 SNTAGT. The CDR3 has 14 amino acids. CDR3 residues: CASSVESSYNEQFF. Here the CDR3 DNA reads TGTGCCAGCAGTGTCGAGAGCTCCTACAATGAGCAGTTCTTC.

The rearrangement links TRBV2 to TRBJ1-1; TRBD1 matches 7 bases. The CDR3 spans 16 residues. Trimming at V came to 8 bases and at J to 1 base, leaving 13 bases not matched to a gene. The V gene's germline CDR1 is SNHLY and CDR2 FYNNEI. The CDR3 loop is CASGQLTGISNTEAFF. As DNA, the CDR3 is TGTGCCAGCGGCCAACTGACAGGGATCTCGAACACTGAAGCTTTCTTT.

This chain connects TRBV7-9 to TRBJ1-5; 7 positions agree with TRBD1. CDR3 length equals 14 residues. The germline V gene encodes CDR1 SEHNR and CDR2 FQNEAQ (reference sequence). With V trimmed by 5 bases and J by 3 bases, 4 bases remained unmatched. CDR3 residues: CASSQTGINQPQHF. The CDR3 coding sequence is TGTGCCAGCAGCCAGACAGGGATCAATCAGCCCCAGCATTTT.